This TCR beta chain was observed in a study of blood T cell repertoires in COVID-19. Study details: COVID-19 samples from acute and convalescent phases originated in the United States, Italy and Spain. PBMCs, B-cell-depleted T cells, or T cells provided the cDNA or gDNA that made up the material.

Seattle's cohort entered during active infection and was followed longitudinally. This clone showed up just once. The length of the CDR3 is 16 residues. Germline-derived CDR1 and CDR2 are SNHLY and FYNNEI. The germline V and J ends were trimmed by 1 base and 0 bases, with 10 bases remaining between them. TCRdb's table, derived via immunoSEQ multiplex PCR, lists solely in-frame clones and lacks some. This table has roughly 160,000 clones, around nine tenths appearing once. This sequence was found in a woman aged 65 to 85 with COVID-19, enrolled during active disease. V usage is TRBV2 and J usage is TRBJ1-3; no reliable D call. Material for sequencing was peripheral blood. CDR3 protein: CASSEERAYSGNTIYF. In DNA form, the CDR3 reads TGTGCCAGCAGTGAAGAGAGGGCGTACTCTGGAAACACCATATATTTT.